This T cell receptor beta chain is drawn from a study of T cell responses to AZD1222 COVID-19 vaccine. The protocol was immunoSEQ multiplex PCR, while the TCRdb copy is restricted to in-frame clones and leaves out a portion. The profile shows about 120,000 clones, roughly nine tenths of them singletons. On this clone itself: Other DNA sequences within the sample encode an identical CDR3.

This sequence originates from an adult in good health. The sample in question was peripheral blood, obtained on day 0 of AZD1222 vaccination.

CDR3 amino acids: CASSLTNYGYTF. The CDR3 region has the DNA TGCGCCAGCAGCTTGACAAACTATGGCTACACCTTC. This chain uses TRBV5-1 with TRBJ1-2; the D is unclear. The V gene lost 1 base and the J gene lost 2 bases, with 3 bases spanning the gap. CDR1 is SGHRS and CDR2 is YFSETQ in the germline V gene. The CDR3 is 12 amino acids. The whole variable domain, remainder taken from reference TRBV5-1 and TRBJ1-2, is KAGVTQTPRYLIKTRGQQVTLSCSPISGHRSVSWYQQTPGQGLQFLFEYFSETQRNKGNFPGRFSGRQFSNSRSEMNVSTLELGDSALYLCASSLTNYGYTFGSGTRLTVV.